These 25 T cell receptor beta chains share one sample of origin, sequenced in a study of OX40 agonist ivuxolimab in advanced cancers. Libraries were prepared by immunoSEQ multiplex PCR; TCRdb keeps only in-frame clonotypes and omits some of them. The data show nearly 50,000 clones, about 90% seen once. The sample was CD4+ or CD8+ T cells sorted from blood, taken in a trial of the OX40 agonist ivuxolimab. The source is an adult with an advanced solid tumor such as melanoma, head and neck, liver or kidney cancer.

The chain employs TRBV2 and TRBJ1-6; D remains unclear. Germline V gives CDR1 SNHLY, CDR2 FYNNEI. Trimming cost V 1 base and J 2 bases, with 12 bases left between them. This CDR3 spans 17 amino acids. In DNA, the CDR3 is TGTGCCAGCAGTGAAGATTCAGGAGGAACCTATAATTCACCCCTCCACTTT. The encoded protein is CASSEDSGGTYNSPLHF.

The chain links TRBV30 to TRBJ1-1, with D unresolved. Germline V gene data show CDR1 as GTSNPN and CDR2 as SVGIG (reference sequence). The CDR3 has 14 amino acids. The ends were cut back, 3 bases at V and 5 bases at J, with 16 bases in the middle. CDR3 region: CAWRSDVGRTEAFF. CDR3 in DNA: TGTGCCTGGAGGTCGGATGTCGGGAGGACTGAAGCTTTCTTT.

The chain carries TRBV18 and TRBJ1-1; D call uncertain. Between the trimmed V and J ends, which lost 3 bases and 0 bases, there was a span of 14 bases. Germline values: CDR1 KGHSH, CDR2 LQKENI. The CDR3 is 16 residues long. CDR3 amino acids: CASSPRIFRMNTEAFF. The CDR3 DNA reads TGTGCCAGCTCACCTAGAATCTTCCGAATGAACACTGAAGCTTTCTTT.

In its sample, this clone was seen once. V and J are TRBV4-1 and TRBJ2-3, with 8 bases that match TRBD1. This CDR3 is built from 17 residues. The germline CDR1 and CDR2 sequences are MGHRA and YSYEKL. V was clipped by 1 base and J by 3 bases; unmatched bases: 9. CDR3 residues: CASSQARTGSLTDTQYF. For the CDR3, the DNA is TGCGCCAGCAGCCAAGCCAGGACAGGGAGTTTGACAGATACGCAGTATTTT.

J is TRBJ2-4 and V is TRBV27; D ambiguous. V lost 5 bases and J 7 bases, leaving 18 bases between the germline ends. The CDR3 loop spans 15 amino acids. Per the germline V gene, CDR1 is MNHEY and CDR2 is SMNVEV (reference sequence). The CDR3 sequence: CASSPPFLGTNIQYF. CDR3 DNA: TGTGCCAGCAGTCCCCCGTTCTTGGGTACGAACATTCAGTACTTC.

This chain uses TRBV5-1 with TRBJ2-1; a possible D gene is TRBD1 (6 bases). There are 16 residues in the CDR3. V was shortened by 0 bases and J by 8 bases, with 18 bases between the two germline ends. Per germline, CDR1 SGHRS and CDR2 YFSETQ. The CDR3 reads CASSLATGGSLDEQFF. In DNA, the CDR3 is TGCGCCAGCAGCTTGGCCACTGGGGGCAGCTTAGATGAGCAGTTCTTC.

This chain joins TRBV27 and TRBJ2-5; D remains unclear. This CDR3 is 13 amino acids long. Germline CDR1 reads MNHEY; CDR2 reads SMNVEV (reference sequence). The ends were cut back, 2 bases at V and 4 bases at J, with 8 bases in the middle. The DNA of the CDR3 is TGTGCCAGCAGTTTACGGTTCCCAGAGACCCAGTACTTC. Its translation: CASSLRFPETQYF.

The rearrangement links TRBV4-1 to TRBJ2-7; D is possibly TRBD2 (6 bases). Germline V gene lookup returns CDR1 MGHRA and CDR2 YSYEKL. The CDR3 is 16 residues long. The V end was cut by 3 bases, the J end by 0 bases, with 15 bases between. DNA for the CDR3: TGCGCCAGCAGCCATGCCGGGACTGGAATCTCCTACGAGCAGTACTTC. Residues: CASSHAGTGISYEQYF.

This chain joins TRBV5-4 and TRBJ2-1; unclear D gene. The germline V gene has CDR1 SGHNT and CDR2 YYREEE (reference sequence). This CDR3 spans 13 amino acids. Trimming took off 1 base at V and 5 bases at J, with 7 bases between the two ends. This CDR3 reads CASSLQENNEQFF. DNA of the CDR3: TGTGCCAGCAGCTTGCAGGAAAACAATGAGCAGTTCTTC.

The CDR3 is CASSGGRTDVGAGYTF. The CDR3, as DNA: TGTGCCAGCAGTGGGGGCCGGACAGATGTGGGAGCTGGCTACACCTTC. The chain recombines TRBV6-1 with TRBJ1-2, with D perhaps matching TRBD1 (6 bases). V lost 4 bases, J lost 7 bases, and 22 bases lay in between. The CDR3 is made up of 16 amino acids. CDR1 is MNHNS, CDR2 SASEGT, per germline.

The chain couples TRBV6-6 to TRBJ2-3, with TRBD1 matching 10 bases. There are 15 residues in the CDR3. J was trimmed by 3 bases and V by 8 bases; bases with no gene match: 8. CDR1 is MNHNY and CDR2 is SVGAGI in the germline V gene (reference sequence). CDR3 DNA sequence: TGTGCCAGCTCTTTTCTGGGACAGGGGACAGATACGCAGTATTTT. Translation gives CASSFLGQGTDTQYF.

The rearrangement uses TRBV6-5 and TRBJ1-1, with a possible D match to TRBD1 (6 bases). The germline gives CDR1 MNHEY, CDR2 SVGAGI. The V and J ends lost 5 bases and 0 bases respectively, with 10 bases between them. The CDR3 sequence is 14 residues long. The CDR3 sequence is CASSEWTVNTEAFF. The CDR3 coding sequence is TGTGCCAGCAGTGAATGGACAGTGAACACTGAAGCTTTCTTT.

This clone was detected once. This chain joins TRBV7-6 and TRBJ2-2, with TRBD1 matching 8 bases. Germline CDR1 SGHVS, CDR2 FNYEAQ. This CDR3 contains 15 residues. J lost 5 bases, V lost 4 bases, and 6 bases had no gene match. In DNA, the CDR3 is TGTGCCAGCAGCTACGGACAGGGAGGAACCGGGGAGCTGTTTTTT. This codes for CASSYGQGGTGELFF.

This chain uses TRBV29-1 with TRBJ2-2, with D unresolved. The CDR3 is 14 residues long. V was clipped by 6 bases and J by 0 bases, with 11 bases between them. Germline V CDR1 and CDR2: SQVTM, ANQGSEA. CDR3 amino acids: CSVPGSTNTGELFF. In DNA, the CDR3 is TGCAGCGTCCCCGGCAGTACGAACACCGGGGAGCTGTTTTTT.

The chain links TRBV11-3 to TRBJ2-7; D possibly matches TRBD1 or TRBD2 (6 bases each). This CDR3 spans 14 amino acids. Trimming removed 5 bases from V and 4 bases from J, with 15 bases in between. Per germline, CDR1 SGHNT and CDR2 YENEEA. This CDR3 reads CASSLRGLEYEQYF. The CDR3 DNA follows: TGTGCCAGCAGCCTCAGGGGACTCGAATACGAGCAGTACTTC.

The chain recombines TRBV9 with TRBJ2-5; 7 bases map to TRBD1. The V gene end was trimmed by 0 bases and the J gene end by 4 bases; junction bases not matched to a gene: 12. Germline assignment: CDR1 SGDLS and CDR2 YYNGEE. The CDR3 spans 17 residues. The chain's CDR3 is CASSVGGSYRGSETQYF. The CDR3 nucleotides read TGTGCCAGCAGCGTAGGAGGAAGTTACAGGGGTTCAGAGACCCAGTACTTC.

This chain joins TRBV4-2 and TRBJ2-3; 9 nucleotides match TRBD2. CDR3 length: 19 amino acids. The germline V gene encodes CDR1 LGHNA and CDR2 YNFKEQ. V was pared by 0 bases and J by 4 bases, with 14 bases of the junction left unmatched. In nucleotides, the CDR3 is TGTGCCAGCAGCCAAGATAACCTTCTAGCGGGGTTATCGGCAGATACGCAGTATTTT. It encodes CASSQDNLLAGLSADTQYF.

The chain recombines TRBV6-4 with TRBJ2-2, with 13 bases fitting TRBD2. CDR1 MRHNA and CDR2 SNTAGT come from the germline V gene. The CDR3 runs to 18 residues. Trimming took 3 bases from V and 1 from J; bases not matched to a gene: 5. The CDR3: CASSESTSGGKNTGELFF. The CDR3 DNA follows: TGTGCCAGCAGTGAGTCGACTAGCGGGGGGAAGAACACCGGGGAGCTGTTTTTT.

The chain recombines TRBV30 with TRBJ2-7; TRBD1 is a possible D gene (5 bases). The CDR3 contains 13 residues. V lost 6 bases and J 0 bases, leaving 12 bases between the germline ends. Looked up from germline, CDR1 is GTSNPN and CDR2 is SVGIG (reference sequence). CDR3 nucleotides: TGTGCCTGCGGCCACAGGAGCTCCTACGAGCAGTACTTC. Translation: CACGHRSSYEQYF.

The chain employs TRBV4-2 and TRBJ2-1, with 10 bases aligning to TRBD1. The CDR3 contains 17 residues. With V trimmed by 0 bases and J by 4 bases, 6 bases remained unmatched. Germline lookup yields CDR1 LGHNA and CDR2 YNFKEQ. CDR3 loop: CASSQEVMGQGYNEQFF. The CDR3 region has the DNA TGTGCCAGCAGCCAAGAAGTGATGGGACAGGGGTACAATGAGCAGTTCTTC.

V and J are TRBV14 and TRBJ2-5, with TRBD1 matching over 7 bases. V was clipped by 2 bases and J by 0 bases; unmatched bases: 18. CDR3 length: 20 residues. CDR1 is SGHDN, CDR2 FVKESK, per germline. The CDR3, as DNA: TGTGCCAGCAGCCAATCACGACAGGGCCCAGGGCGATTGTACCAAGAGACCCAGTACTTC. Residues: CASSQSRQGPGRLYQETQYF.

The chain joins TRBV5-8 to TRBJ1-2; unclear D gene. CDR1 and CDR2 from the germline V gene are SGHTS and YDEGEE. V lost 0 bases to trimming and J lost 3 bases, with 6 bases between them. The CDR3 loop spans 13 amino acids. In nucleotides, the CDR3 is TGTGCCAGCAGCTTGGGAGGGTACTATGGCTACACCTTC. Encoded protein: CASSLGGYYGYTF.

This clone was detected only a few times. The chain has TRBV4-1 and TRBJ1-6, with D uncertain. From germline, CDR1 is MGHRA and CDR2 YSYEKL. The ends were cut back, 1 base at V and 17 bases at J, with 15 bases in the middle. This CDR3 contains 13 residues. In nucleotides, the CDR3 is TGCGCCAGCAGCCAAGGGATGGGAAGAGACTTCCACTTT. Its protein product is CASSQGMGRDFHF.

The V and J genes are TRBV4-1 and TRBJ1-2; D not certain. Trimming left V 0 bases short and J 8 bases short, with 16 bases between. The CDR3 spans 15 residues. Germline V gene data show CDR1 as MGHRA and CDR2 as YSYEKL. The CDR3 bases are TGCGCCAGCAGCCAAGATAGATCCCCTTCAAAGGGCTACACCTTC. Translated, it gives CASSQDRSPSKGYTF.

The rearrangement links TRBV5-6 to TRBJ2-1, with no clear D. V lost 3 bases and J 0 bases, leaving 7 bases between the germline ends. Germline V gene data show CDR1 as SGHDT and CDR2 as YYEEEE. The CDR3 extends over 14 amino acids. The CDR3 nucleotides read TGTGCCAGCAGCTCTCCATCCTCCTACAATGAGCAGTTCTTC. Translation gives CASSSPSSYNEQFF.